This T cell receptor beta chain was captured by sequencing in a study of early T cells in non-severe SARS-CoV-2 infection. About the study: RNA in bulk from unsorted whole blood was sequenced, and chains were unpaired.

This clonotype has at least ten counts. The target antigen is unknown. General study results and limits: Reliance on VDJdb matching favored anti-spike CD8 responses; private and CD4 specificities were missed.

CDR1 SGHDT and CDR2 YYEEEE come from the germline V gene. V lost 0 bases to trimming and J lost 4 bases; unmatched junction nucleotides: 7. The CDR3 extends over 17 amino acids. Separate cDNA molecules each had unique molecular identifiers attached to them. TCRdb processed the 5' RACE reads anew with MiXCR; each CDR3 protein has one entry. The table shows around 82,000 distinct CDR3 sequences, with approximately 10% occurring only once. This sequence originates from an adult who was a healthcare worker with PCR-confirmed SARS-CoV-2 infection or an uninfected control (not recorded which). V gene TRBV5-6 combines with J gene TRBJ2-7, with TRBD2 matching 13 bases. Sequencing was performed on whole blood. The CDR3 region has the DNA TGTGCCAGCAGCTTGGTCGCCAGGACTAGCGGGGGATACGAGCAGTACTTC. It translates to CASSLVARTSGGYEQYF.